What follows is one T cell receptor (beta chain) and its context. No antigen is known for it. The entry originates in a study of identical twins. Regarding the study as a whole: There was an excess of low generation probability in the out-of-frame alpha sequences that twins shared.

CDR1 is SGDLS and CDR2 is YYNGEE in the germline V gene. This CDR3 has 14 residues. V was shortened by 7 bases and J by 0 bases, with 10 bases between the two germline ends. TCRdb reprocessed the 5' RACE reads with MiXCR, giving one entry per CDR3 protein. The sample shows hundreds of thousands of distinct CDR3 sequences, 20% to 30% of them seen only once. The data were also submitted as part of a second study, on T cells expressing NK-cell markers.

This receptor was identified in a young woman in good health. The chain uses TRBV9 and TRBJ2-2; the D gene could be TRBD1 or TRBD2 (5 bases each). The sequenced material came from CD4+ T cells sorted from blood. CDR3 residues: CASRDPSNTGELFF. CDR3 nucleotides: TGTGCCAGCCGGGACCCCTCGAACACCGGGGAGCTGTTTTTT.